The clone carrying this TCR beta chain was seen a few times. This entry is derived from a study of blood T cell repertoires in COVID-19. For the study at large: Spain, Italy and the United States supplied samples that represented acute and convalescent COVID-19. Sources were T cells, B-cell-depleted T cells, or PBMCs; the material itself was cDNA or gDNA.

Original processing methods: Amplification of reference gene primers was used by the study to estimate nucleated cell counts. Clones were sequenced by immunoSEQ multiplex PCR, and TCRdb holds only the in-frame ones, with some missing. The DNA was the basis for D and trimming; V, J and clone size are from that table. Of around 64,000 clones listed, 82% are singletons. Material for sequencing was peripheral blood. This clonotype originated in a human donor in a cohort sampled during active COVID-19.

CDR3 DNA: TGTGCCTGGTCCCCCTACGGACAGATGCTGGTTGGCTACACCTTC. Its protein product is CAWSPYGQMLVGYTF. The gene calls are TRBV30 and TRBJ1-2; D perhaps matches TRBD1 (6 bases). CDR3 length equals 15 residues. Deletions cut 5 bases from V and 7 bases from J, with 23 bases between. Germline CDR1 is GTSNPN and CDR2 is SVGIG (reference sequence).